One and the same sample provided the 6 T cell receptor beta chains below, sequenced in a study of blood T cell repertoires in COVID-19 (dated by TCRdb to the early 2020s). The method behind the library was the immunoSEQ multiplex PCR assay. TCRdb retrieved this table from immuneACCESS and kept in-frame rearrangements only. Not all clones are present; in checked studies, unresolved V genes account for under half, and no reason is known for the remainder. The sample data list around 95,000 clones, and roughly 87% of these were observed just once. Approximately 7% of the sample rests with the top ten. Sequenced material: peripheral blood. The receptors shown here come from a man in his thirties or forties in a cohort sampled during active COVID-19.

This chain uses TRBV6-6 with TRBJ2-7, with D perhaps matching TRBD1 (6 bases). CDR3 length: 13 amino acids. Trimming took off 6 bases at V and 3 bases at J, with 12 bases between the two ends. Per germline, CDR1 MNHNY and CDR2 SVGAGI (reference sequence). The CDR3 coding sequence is TGTGCCAGCAGCCAAGGGGGTAACTACGAGCAGTACTTC. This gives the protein CASSQGGNYEQYF.

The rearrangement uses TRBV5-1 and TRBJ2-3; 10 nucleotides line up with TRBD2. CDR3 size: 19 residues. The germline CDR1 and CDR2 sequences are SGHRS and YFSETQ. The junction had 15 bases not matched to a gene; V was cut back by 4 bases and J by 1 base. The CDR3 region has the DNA TGCGCCAGCAGCGCACGCGCCGGGACTAGCGTGGGGGGCACAGATACGCAGTATTTT. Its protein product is CASSARAGTSVGGTDTQYF.

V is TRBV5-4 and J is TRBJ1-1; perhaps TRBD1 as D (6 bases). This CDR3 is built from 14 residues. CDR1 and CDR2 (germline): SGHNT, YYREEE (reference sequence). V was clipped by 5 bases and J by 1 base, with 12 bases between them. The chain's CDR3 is CASSRDNRNTEAFF. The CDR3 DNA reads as TGTGCCAGCAGTCGGGACAACCGGAACACTGAAGCTTTCTTT. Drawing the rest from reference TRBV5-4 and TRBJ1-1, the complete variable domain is ETGVTQSPTHLIKTRGQQVTLRCSSQSGHNTVSWYQQALGQGPQFIFQYYREEENGRGNFPPRFSGLQFPNYSSELNVNALELDDSALYLCASSRDNRNTEAFFGQGTRLTVV.

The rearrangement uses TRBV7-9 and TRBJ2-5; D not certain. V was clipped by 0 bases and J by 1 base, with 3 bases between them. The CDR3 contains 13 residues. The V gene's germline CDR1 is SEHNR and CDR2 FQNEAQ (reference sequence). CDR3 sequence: CASSLASQETQYF. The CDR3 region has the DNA TGTGCCAGCAGCTTAGCCAGCCAAGAGACCCAGTACTTC. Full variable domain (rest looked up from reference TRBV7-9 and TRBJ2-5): DTGVSQNPRHKITKRGQNVTFRCDPISEHNRLYWYRQTLGQGPEFLTYFQNEAQLEKSRLLSDRFSAERPKGSFSTLEIQRTEQGDSAMYLCASSLASQETQYFGPGTRLLVL.

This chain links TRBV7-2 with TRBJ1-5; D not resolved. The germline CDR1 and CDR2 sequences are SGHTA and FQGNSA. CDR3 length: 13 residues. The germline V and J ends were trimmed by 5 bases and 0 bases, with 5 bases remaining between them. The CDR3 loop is CASSQNSNQPQHF. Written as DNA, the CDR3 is TGTGCCAGCAGCCAAAATAGCAATCAGCCCCAGCATTTT.

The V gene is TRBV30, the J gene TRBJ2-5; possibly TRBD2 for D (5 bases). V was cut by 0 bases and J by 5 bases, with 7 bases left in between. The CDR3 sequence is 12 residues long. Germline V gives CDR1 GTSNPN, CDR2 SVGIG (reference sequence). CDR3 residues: CAWSVQRETQYF. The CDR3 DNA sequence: TGTGCCTGGAGTGTCCAGCGGGAGACCCAGTACTTC. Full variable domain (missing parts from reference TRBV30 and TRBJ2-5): SQTIHQWPATLVQPVGSPLSLECTVEGTSNPNLYWYRQAAGRGLQLLFYSVGIGQISSEVPQNLSASRPQDRQFILSSKKLLLSDSGFYLCAWSVQRETQYFGPGTRLLVL.